This T cell receptor (beta chain) appears in the sequencing data of a study of blood T cells in healthy people across ages. Each donor had 7.5 to 10 milliliters of peripheral blood drawn. This clonotype was found many times. What it binds is unknown. Germline CDR1 and CDR2: SQVTM and ANQGSEA. This CDR3 region has 15 residues. V lost 5 bases, J lost 6 bases, and 11 bases stayed unmatched. Study-wide findings and caveats: Among T cells, TCR beta diversity per million cells dropped roughly linearly as age rose. A greater number of naive CD4+ cells and higher diversity distinguished long-lived donors from aged donors. Diversity of TCR beta correlated strongly with naive T cell percentage.

For the second PCR, which ran for roughly 6 to 12 cycles, a sample-barcoded 5' primer and a J-beta primer mix were used. TCRdb independently ran MiXCR on the 5' RACE reads; one entry per CDR3 protein. The sample lists approximately 680,000 distinct CDR3 sequences, approximately 31% occurring once. This chain links TRBV29-1 with TRBJ2-1; 9 bases fit TRBD2. What was sequenced was blood. The sequence derives from an elderly woman in good health. The CDR3 DNA is TGCAGCGTTCGTCCGCGGGGGGGCCCCTTCAATGAGCAGTTCTTC. This codes for CSVRPRGGPFNEQFF.